The clone carrying this T cell receptor beta chain was observed a handful of times. Its antigen is not identified. These data come from a study of regulatory T cells in long-lasting Graves disease. Arm-PCR of CDR3 regions and iRepertoire HTBI primers were used to build TCR beta libraries. TCRdb recomputed calls from the multiplex PCR reads with MiXCR, one row per CDR3 protein. The data show under 300,000 distinct CDR3 sequences, 18% seen once. Study-wide results and limits: Compared with new cases, persistent Graves' patients showed reduced TCR diversity.

The CDR3 contains 13 residues. Trimming removed 4 bases at V and 6 bases at J, with 13 bases between. CDR1 is LNHDA and CDR2 is SQIVND in the germline V gene (reference sequence). The time point was: newly diagnosed GD, antithyroid drugs for less than 3 months. Isolated PBMC RNA provided the starting material for the TCR library. In addition, the sample was reused for a study of T cells in Graves' hyperthyroidism and ophthalmopathy.

The chain links TRBV19 to TRBJ2-7; D gene unclear. Source: peripheral blood mononuclear cells (PBMCs), taken at new diagnosis, from a patient treated with antithyroid drugs. The receptor comes from a young woman with Graves disease. CDR3 region: CASSKREVGEQYF. Written as DNA, the CDR3 is TGTGCCAGTAGTAAAAGGGAAGTAGGCGAGCAGTACTTC. The full variable domain, rest sourced from reference TRBV19 and TRBJ2-7, is DGGITQSPKYLFRKEGQNVTLSCEQNLNHDAMYWYRQDPGQGLRLIYYSQIVNDFQKGDIAEGYSVSREKKESFPLTVTSAQKNPTAFYLCASSKREVGEQYFGPGTRLTVT.